One sample yielded the 18 T cell receptor beta chains listed below, sequenced in a study of T cells in Graves' hyperthyroidism and ophthalmopathy. Amplification yielded TCR beta CDR3 regions, with RNA transcripts as the source. The HTBI primer set served for first-round RT-PCR of the TCR CDR3. Each CDR3 protein is one row after TCRdb ran MiXCR on the multiplex PCR reads. This sample has some 550,000 distinct CDR3 sequences, with around 21% found just once. The sequenced sample consisted of blood. The source is a man between 18 and 35 years old with Graves' hyperthyroidism.

This clonotype has at least ten counts. This sequence joins TRBV12-3 or TRBV12-4 and TRBJ2-7; tentative D call: TRBD1 (7 bases). Trimming shortened V by 5 bases and J by 2 bases, and 16 bases separated the two germline ends. CDR3 length: 15 amino acids. The CDR3 sequence is CASSPRRGDTYEQYF. The CDR3 DNA sequence: TGTGCCAGCAGTCCCCGCAGGGGGGATACCTACGAGCAGTACTTC.

There are many counts of this clonotype. The chain carries TRBV12-3 or TRBV12-4 and TRBJ1-1; 7 bases agree with TRBD1. The CDR3 is 12 residues long. V was pared by 6 bases and J by 10 bases, with 8 bases of the junction left unmatched. The CDR3 protein is CASRQNRGRAFF. As DNA, the CDR3 is TGTGCCAGCAGACAAAACAGGGGTAGAGCTTTCTTT.

This clonotype has just a few counts. The genes are TRBV6-5 and TRBJ2-3, with TRBD2 matching 13 bases. The CDR3 is made up of 16 amino acids. Germline CDR1 is MNHEY and CDR2 is SVGAGI. V lost 0 bases to trimming and J lost 6 bases; unmatched junction nucleotides: 3. CDR3 in DNA: TGTGCCAGCAGTTACTCACTAGCGGGGGGGCTCGATACGCAGTATTTT. Translated: CASSYSLAGGLDTQYF.

The chain is built from TRBV5-4 and TRBJ2-7; 9 nucleotides align to TRBD2. The CDR3 consists of 14 residues. Germline CDR1 reads SGHNT; CDR2 reads YYREEE (reference sequence). Trimming at V came to 5 bases and at J to 6 bases, leaving 9 bases not matched to a gene. The CDR3 region is CASRQAGGSGEQYF. For the CDR3, the DNA is TGTGCCAGCAGACAAGCGGGGGGATCCGGCGAGCAGTACTTC.

At least ten counts were recorded for this clonotype. This sequence joins TRBV7-2 and TRBJ2-7, with 7 bases matching TRBD1. Germline V gene data show CDR1 as SGHTA and CDR2 as FQGNSA. This CDR3 comprises 15 residues. Trimming removed 4 bases from V and 6 bases from J; junction bases left unmatched: 12. The CDR3, as DNA: TGTGCCAGCAGCTCTTACACCGGGACAGTGTTCGAGCAGTACTTC. Protein: CASSSYTGTVFEQYF.

This clonotype was counted at least ten times. The chain has TRBV7-2 and TRBJ1-2, with 9 bases lining up with TRBD1. CDR1 and CDR2 (germline): SGHTA, FQGNSA. Unmatched junction bases numbered 17, after V lost 5 bases and J lost 4 bases. There are 18 residues in the CDR3. CDR3 loop: CASSRISRDREGGYGYTF. CDR3 sequence (DNA): TGTGCCAGCAGCCGTATATCCCGGGACAGGGAGGGCGGCTATGGCTACACCTTC.

This clonotype has just a few counts. The gene calls are TRBV15 and TRBJ2-4, with D tentatively TRBD2 (5 bases). CDR1 LNHNV and CDR2 YYDKDF come from the germline V gene (reference sequence). This CDR3 comprises 17 residues. V lost 0 bases to trimming and J lost 0 bases, with 12 bases between them. CDR3 nucleotide sequence: TGTGCCACCAGCAGAGATCGCGGGTTACTAGCCAAAAACATTCAGTACTTC. This codes for CATSRDRGLLAKNIQYF. Full variable domain (outside the CDR3, taken from reference TRBV15 and TRBJ2-4): DAMVIQNPRYQVTQFGKPVTLSCSQTLNHNVMYWYQQKSSQAPKLLFHYYDKDFNNEADTPDNFQSRRPNTSFCFLDIRSPGLGDTAMYLCATSRDRGLLAKNIQYFGAGTRLSVL.

This clonotype was seen a few times. The CDR3 loop reads CASSYQGPETQYF. CDR3 DNA sequence: TGTGCCAGCAGTTACCAGGGACCAGAGACCCAGTACTTC. The chain joins TRBV6-2 or TRBV6-3 to TRBJ2-5; perhaps D is TRBD1 or TRBD2 (5 bases each). This CDR3 is 13 amino acids long. Germline CDR1 MNHEY, CDR2 SVGEGT. Trimming shortened V by 2 bases and J by 4 bases, and 8 bases separated the two germline ends.

This rearrangement joins TRBV28 to TRBJ1-1; no firm D call. Germline CDR1 is MDHEN and CDR2 is SYDVKM. This CDR3 is 14 amino acids long. V lost 3 bases to trimming and J lost 6 bases, with 14 bases between them. This CDR3 is CASSFILSGPEAFF. CDR3 nucleotides: TGTGCCAGCAGTTTTATCTTGTCTGGGCCTGAAGCTTTCTTT.

The rearrangement links TRBV15 to TRBJ2-5, with no clear D. Germline CDR1 LNHNV, CDR2 YYDKDF (reference sequence). CDR3 length: 13 amino acids. V dropped 8 bases and J dropped 2 bases, with 12 bases sitting between them. DNA for the CDR3: TGTGCCACCGGCTCTGACCTACAAGAGACCCAGTACTTC. This gives the protein CATGSDLQETQYF.

In this sample, this clonotype turned up many times. J is TRBJ1-5 and V is TRBV10-2, with a weak D call TRBD1 (5 bases). Looked up from germline, CDR1 is WSHSY and CDR2 is SAAADI. V lost 6 bases, J lost 2 bases, and 20 bases lay in between. The CDR3 is 17 residues long. Written as DNA, the CDR3 is TGCGCCAGCAGCCGTCCCGGGACTAATAGAGGCAATCAGCCCCAGCATTTT. This encodes CASSRPGTNRGNQPQHF.

The chain recombines TRBV6-1 with TRBJ1-5, with D hard to call. Germline V lookup: CDR1 MNHNS, CDR2 SASEGT. The CDR3 length is 15 residues. Trimming pared 8 bases from V and 0 bases from J, leaving 14 bases between. The CDR3 DNA is TGTGCCAGCTCTGAACGGACTCCTAGCAATCAGCCCCAGCATTTT. Translated: CASSERTPSNQPQHF.

Details on this clonotype: It is unclear where the CDR3 begins or ends on the DNA, so no DNA is shown, and the CDR3 is as TCRdb lists it. The V and J genes are TRBV30 and TRBJ1-1; the D call TRBD1 from the table was never checked on the DNA. Germline V lookup: CDR1 GTSNPN, CDR2 SVGIG (reference sequence). Including both end residues, the CDR3 is 11 amino acids long. CDR3 sequence reads: CAWSVGTGACF.

This clonotype was counted at least ten times. This chain uses TRBV6-5 with TRBJ1-3; the D gene is possibly TRBD1 (6 bases). Trimming removed 4 bases at V and 7 bases at J, with 17 bases between. The CDR3 sequence is 15 residues long. CDR1 is MNHEY, CDR2 SVGAGI, per germline. This CDR3 reads CASSSHRRQGNTIYF. As DNA, the CDR3 is TGTGCCAGCAGTTCCCACCGGCGGCAGGGGAACACCATATATTTT.

This clonotype was detected ten times or more. The J gene is TRBJ1-2, the V gene TRBV12-3 or TRBV12-4, with D unclear. The CDR3 covers 11 residues. Trimming shortened V by 3 bases and J by 7 bases, and 6 bases separated the two germline ends. The CDR3 region is CASSFTRGYTF. DNA for the CDR3: TGTGCCAGCAGTTTTACACGTGGCTACACCTTC.

The table lists this clonotype with a few counts. The CDR3 loop reads CATSRGKQGRHGYTF. The DNA for the CDR3 is TGTGCCACCAGCAGGGGAAAACAGGGGAGGCATGGCTACACCTTC. The gene calls are TRBV15 and TRBJ1-2; 7 bases align to TRBD1. V was clipped by 3 bases and J by 6 bases; unmatched bases: 10. From germline, CDR1 is LNHNV and CDR2 YYDKDF (reference sequence). The CDR3 sequence is 15 residues long.

The chain carries TRBV5-1 and TRBJ1-2; 10 nucleotides match TRBD1. V was clipped by 1 base and J by 7 bases; unmatched bases: 7. The germline V gene encodes CDR1 SGHRS and CDR2 YFSETQ. There are 15 residues in the CDR3. For the CDR3, the DNA is TGCGCCAGCAGCTTGTCGCGACAGGGGGCGCGTGGCTACACCTTC. It encodes CASSLSRQGARGYTF.

This clonotype has a count of ten or more. The chain uses TRBV6-1 and TRBJ1-1; D gene ambiguous. Trimming took 6 bases from V and 1 from J, leaving 12 bases between them. Germline values: CDR1 MNHNS, CDR2 SASEGT. This CDR3 contains 14 residues. The CDR3 region is CASRQDLANTEAFF. In DNA form, the CDR3 reads TGTGCCAGCAGGCAGGACTTGGCGAACACTGAAGCTTTCTTT.